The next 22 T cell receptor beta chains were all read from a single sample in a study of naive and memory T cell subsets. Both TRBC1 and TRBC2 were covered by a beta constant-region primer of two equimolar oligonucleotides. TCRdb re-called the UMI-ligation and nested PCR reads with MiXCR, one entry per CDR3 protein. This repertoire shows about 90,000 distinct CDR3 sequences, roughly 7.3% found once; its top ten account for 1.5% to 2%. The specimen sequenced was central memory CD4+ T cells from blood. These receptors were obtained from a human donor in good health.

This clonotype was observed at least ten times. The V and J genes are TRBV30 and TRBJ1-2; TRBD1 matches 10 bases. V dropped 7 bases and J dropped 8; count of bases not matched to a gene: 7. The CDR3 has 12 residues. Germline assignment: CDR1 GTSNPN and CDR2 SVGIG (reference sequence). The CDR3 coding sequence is TGTGCCTATCGACAGGGGGCGAGCGGCTACACCTTC. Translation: CAYRQGASGYTF.

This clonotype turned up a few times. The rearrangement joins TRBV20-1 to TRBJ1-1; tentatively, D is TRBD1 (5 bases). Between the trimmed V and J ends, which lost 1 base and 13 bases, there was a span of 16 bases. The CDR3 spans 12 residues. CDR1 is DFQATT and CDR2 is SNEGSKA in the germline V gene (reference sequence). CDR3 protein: CSARGFSGISFF. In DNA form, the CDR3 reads TGCAGTGCTAGAGGGTTTTCAGGGATTAGTTTCTTT.

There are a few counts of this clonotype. The CDR3 region is CASSSLTYEQYF. DNA for the CDR3: TGTGCCAGCAGCTCACTCACCTACGAGCAGTACTTC. The chain has TRBV7-9 and TRBJ2-7; D gene uncertain. This CDR3 is 12 amino acids long. The germline V gene has CDR1 SEHNR and CDR2 FQNEAQ (reference sequence). The V gene lost 4 bases and the J gene lost 2 bases, with 6 bases spanning the gap.

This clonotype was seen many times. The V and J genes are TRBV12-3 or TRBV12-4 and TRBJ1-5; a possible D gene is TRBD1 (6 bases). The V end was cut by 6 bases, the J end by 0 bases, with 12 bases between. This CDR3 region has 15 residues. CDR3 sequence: CASSSEQGSNQPQHF. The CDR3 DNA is TGTGCCAGCAGCTCCGAACAGGGTAGCAATCAGCCCCAGCATTTT.

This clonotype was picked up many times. CDR3 residues: CASSAFTDTQYF. DNA for the CDR3: TGTGCCAGCAGCGCCTTCACAGATACGCAGTATTTT. The chain joins TRBV7-2 to TRBJ2-3; no clear D gene. Germline V gene data show CDR1 as SGHTA and CDR2 as FQGNSA. The V gene lost 5 bases and the J gene lost 2 bases, with 5 bases spanning the gap. CDR3 length: 12 amino acids.

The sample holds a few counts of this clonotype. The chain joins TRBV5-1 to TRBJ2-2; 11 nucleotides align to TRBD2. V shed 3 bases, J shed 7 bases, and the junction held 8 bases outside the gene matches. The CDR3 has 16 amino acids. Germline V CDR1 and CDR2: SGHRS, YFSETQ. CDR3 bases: TGCGCCAGCAGCTCGGAGACTAGCGGGATTGGCGGGGAGCTGTTTTTT. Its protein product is CASSSETSGIGGELFF.

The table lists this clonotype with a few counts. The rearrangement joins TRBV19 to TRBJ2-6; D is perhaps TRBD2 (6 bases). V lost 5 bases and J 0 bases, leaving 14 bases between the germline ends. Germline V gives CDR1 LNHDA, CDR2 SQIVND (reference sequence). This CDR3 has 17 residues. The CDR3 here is CASSPGLVFSGANVLTF. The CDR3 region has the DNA TGTGCCAGTAGTCCGGGACTGGTATTCTCTGGGGCCAACGTCCTGACTTTC.

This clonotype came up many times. The CDR3 region has the DNA TGCAGTGCTAGACAGGACGAAAGGTCACCCCTCCACTTT. Translating it yields CSARQDERSPLHF. The chain combines TRBV20-1 with TRBJ1-6; D is unresolved. Germline assignment: CDR1 DFQATT and CDR2 SNEGSKA (reference sequence). Trimming took 2 bases from V and 10 from J, leaving 12 bases between them. This CDR3 region has 13 residues.

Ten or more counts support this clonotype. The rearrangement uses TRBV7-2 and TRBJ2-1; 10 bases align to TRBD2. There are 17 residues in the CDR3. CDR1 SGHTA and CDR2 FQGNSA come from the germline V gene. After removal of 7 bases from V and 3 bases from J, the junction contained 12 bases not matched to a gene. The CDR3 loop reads CASTILITSGIYNEQFF. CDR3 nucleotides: TGTGCCAGCACTATCCTAATAACTAGCGGGATCTACAATGAGCAGTTCTTC.

The chain's CDR3 is CASSPQGTTNEKLFF. Written as DNA, the CDR3 is TGTGCCAGCAGTCCTCAGGGAACAACTAATGAAAAACTGTTTTTT. The V gene is TRBV11-3, the J gene TRBJ1-4, with TRBD1 as a possible D gene (5 bases). Germline-derived CDR1 and CDR2 are SGHNT and YENEEA. The CDR3 has 15 amino acids. Trimming pared 6 bases from V and 0 bases from J, leaving 11 bases between.

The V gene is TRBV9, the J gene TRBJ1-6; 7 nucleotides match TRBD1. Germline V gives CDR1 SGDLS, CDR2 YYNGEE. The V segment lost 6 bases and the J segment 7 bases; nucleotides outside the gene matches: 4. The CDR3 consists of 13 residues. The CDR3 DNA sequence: TGTGCCAGCAACCGGGACAGAAATTCACCCCTCCACTTT. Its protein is CASNRDRNSPLHF.

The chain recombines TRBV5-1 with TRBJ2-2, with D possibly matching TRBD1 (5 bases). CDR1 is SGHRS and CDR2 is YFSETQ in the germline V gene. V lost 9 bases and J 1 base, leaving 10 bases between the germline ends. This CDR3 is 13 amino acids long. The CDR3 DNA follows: TGCGCCACCCGCGGACAGAACACCGGGGAGCTGTTTTTT. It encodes CATRGQNTGELFF.

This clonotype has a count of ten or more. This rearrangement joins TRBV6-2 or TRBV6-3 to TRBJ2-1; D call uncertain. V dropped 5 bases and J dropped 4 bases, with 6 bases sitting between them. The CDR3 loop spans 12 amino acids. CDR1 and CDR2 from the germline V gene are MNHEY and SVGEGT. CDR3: CASSGRYNEQFF. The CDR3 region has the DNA TGTGCCAGCAGTGGCAGGTACAATGAGCAGTTCTTC.

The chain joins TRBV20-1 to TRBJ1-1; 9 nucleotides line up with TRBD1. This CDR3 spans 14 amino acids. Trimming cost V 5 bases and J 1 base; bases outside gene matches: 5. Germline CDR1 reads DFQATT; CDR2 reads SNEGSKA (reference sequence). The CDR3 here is CSAWGQGRNTEAFF. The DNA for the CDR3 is TGCAGTGCTTGGGGACAGGGCAGGAACACTGAAGCTTTCTTT.

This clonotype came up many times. The DNA of the CDR3 is TGCAGTGGCGGCGGGGCAACAGCTTACGAGCAGTACTTC. Translation: CSGGGATAYEQYF. This chain connects TRBV20-1 to TRBJ2-7; the D gene is possibly TRBD2 (6 bases). Trimming cost V 7 bases and J 4 bases, with 17 bases left between them. From germline, CDR1 is DFQATT and CDR2 SNEGSKA (reference sequence). The CDR3 sequence is 13 residues long.

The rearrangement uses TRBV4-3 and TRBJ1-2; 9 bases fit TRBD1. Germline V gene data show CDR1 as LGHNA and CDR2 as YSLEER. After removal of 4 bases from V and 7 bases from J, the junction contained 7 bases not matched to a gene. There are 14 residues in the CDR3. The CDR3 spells CASSLGTGSGGYTF. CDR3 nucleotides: TGCGCCAGCAGCCTGGGGACAGGGTCGGGTGGCTACACCTTC.

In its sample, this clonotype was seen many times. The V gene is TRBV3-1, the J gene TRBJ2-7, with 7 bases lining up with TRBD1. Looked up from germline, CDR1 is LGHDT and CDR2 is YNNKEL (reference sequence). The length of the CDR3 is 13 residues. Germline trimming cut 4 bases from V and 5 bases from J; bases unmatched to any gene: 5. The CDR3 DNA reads TGTGCCAGCAGCCGAGGGGGCATGCACGAGCAGTACTTC. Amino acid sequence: CASSRGGMHEQYF.

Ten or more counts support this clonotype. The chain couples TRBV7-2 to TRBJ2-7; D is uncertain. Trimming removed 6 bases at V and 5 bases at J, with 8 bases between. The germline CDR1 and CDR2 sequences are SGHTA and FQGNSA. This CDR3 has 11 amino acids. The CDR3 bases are TGTGCCAGCAGAGGCGGAGACGAGCAGTACTTC. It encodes CASRGGDEQYF.

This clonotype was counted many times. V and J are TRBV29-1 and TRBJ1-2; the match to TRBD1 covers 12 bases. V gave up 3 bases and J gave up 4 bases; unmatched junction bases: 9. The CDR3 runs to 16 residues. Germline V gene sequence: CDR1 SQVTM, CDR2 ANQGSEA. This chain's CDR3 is CSVEVGTGGSGYGYTF. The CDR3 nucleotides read TGCAGCGTTGAGGTCGGGACAGGGGGCTCGGGCTATGGCTACACCTTC.

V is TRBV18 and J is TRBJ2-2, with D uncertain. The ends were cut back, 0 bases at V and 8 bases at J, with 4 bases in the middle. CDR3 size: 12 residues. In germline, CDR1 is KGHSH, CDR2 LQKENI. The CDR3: CASSPPKGELFF. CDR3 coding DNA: TGTGCCAGCTCACCACCGAAAGGGGAGCTGTTTTTT.

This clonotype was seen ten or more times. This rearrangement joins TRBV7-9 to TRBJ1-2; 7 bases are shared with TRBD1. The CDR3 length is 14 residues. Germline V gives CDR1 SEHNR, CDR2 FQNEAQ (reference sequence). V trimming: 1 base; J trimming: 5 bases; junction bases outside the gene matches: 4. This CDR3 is CASSLGTGYYGYTF. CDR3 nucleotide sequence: TGTGCCAGCAGCTTAGGGACAGGTTATTATGGCTACACCTTC.

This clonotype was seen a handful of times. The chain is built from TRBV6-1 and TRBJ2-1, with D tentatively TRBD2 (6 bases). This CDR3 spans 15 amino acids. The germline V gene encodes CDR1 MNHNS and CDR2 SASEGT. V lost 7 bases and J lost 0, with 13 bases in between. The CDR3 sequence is CASIARGSSYNEQFF. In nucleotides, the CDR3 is TGTGCCAGCATCGCGCGGGGTAGCTCCTACAATGAGCAGTTCTTC.